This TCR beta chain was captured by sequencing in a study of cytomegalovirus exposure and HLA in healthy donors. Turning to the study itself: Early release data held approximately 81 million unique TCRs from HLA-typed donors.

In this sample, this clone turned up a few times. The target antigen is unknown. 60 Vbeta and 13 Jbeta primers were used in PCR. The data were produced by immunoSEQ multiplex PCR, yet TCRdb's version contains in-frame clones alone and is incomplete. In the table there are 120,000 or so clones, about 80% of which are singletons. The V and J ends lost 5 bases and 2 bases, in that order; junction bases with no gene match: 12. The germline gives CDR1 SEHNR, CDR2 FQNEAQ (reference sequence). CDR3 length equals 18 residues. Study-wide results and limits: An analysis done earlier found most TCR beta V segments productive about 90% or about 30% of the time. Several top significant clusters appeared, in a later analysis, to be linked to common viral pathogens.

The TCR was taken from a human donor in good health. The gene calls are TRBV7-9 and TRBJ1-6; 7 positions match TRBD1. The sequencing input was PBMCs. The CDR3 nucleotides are TGTGCCAGCAGCAGGACTCCGGGACAGATAACCTATAATTCACCCCTCCACTTT. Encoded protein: CASSRTPGQITYNSPLHF.